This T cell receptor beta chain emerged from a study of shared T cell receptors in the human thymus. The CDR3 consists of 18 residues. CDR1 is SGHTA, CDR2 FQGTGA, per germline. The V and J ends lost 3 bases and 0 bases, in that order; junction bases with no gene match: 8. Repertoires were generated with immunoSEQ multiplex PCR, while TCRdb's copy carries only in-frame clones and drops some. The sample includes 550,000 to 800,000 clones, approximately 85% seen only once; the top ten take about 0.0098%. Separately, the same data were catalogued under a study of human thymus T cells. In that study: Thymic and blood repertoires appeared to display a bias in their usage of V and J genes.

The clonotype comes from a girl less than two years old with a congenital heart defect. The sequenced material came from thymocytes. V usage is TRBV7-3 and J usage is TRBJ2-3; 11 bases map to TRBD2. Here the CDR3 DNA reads TGTGCCAGCAGCTTTAAACTAGCGGGGGAGCAGAGCACAGATACGCAGTATTTT. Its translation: CASSFKLAGEQSTDTQYF.